The 32 T cell receptor beta chains below all came from one sample that was sequenced in a study of blood T cell repertoires in COVID-19 (dated by TCRdb to about 2020). Libraries were constructed by the immunoSEQ multiplex PCR assay. The immuneACCESS repertoire file appears here via TCRdb, limited to in-frame rearrangements. These files lack a portion of the clones; in checked studies, under half of the deficit traces to unresolved V genes, and the cause of the others is not known. The sample table lists 50,000 or so clones, 90% of them with a count of one. The ten largest clones take up more than 7.5% of the sample. Sequences were obtained from peripheral blood. These receptors were collected from a woman aged 80 or over with acute or convalescent COVID-19.

The V call is TRBV27, the J call TRBJ1-5; D might be TRBD1 (6 bases). The CDR3 is made up of 13 amino acids. Trimming shortened V by 5 bases and J by 7 bases, and 12 bases separated the two germline ends. The germline CDR1 and CDR2 sequences are MNHEY and SMNVEV (reference sequence). DNA for the CDR3: TGTGCCAGCAGTGTTGACAGGTTGCAGCCCCAGCATTTT. Translated, it gives CASSVDRLQPQHF.

The rearrangement links TRBV29-1 to TRBJ1-2, with D unclear. V was shortened by 4 bases and J by 0 bases, with 15 bases between the two germline ends. CDR1 is SQVTM, CDR2 ANQGSEA, per germline. The CDR3 length is 15 residues. The CDR3 coding sequence is TGCAGCGTTGGTGGAGGTGTGTTAGCTAACTATGGCTACACCTTC. This translates into CSVGGGVLANYGYTF.

The genes are TRBV18 and TRBJ1-1; 9 nucleotides match TRBD1. Germline V gene lookup returns CDR1 KGHSH and CDR2 LQKENI. V was pared by 3 bases and J by 6 bases, with 5 bases of the junction left unmatched. This CDR3 is built from 14 residues. CDR3 in amino acids: CASSPGQGIAEAFF. CDR3 sequence (DNA): TGTGCCAGCTCACCGGGACAGGGTATCGCTGAAGCTTTCTTT.

In this sample, this clone turned up a few times. The gene calls are TRBV19 and TRBJ1-1; TRBD1 is a possible D gene (6 bases). Trimming stripped 5 bases from V and 5 bases from J, with 12 bases between. CDR3 size: 13 residues. Per the germline V gene, CDR1 is LNHDA and CDR2 is SQIVND (reference sequence). CDR3 DNA: TGTGCCAGTAGTTCGGGAAGGGGGACTGAAGCTTTCTTT. It is translated as CASSSGRGTEAFF. Supplemented by reference TRBV19 and TRBJ1-1, the full variable domain reads DGGITQSPKYLFRKEGQNVTLSCEQNLNHDAMYWYRQDPGQGLRLIYYSQIVNDFQKGDIAEGYSVSREKKESFPLTVTSAQKNPTAFYLCASSSGRGTEAFFGQGTRLTVV.

The chain has TRBV30 and TRBJ2-2; D gene uncertain. The CDR3 contains 14 residues. Trimming took off 0 bases at V and 3 bases at J, with 8 bases between the two ends. Germline lookup yields CDR1 GTSNPN and CDR2 SVGIG (reference sequence). CDR3 region: CAWSVYRDTGELFF. For the CDR3, the DNA is TGTGCCTGGAGTGTCTATCGGGACACCGGGGAGCTGTTTTTT.

V is TRBV6-5 and J is TRBJ2-6, with D perhaps TRBD2 (6 bases). The V end was cut by 6 bases, the J end by 2 bases, with 14 bases between. The germline gives CDR1 MNHEY, CDR2 SVGAGI. The CDR3 is made up of 16 amino acids. The CDR3 region has the DNA TGTGCCAGCAGGTACAGACTAGTTGCTGGGGCCAACGTCCTGACTTTC. It is translated as CASRYRLVAGANVLTF.

The rearrangement joins TRBV19 to TRBJ2-7; 8 bases align to TRBD2. The CDR3 is 17 amino acids. Germline-derived CDR1 and CDR2 are LNHDA and SQIVND (reference sequence). J lost 7 bases, V lost 4 bases, and 18 bases had no gene match. The CDR3 reads CASSTGSSGSLVREQYF. The CDR3 coding sequence is TGTGCCAGTAGTACCGGGTCTAGCGGGTCCCTCGTACGGGAGCAGTACTTC.

The chain is built from TRBV10-3 and TRBJ2-3; TRBD2 matches 10 bases. V lost 7 bases and J lost 1; bases outside the gene matches: 8. The CDR3 totals 16 residues. Germline V gene lookup returns CDR1 ENHRY and CDR2 SYGVKD. The CDR3 nucleotides read TGTGCCATCACTCAGACTAGCGGGCGGGGCACAGATACGCAGTATTTT. This codes for CAITQTSGRGTDTQYF.

This clone showed up just once. The CDR3 sequence: CASSLEPGLAGGRRELFF. The CDR3 DNA follows: TGTGCCAGCAGCTTAGAGCCCGGACTAGCGGGAGGGAGGCGGGAGCTGTTTTTT. The J gene is TRBJ2-2, the V gene TRBV11-2, with 15 bases lining up with TRBD2. The ends lost 0 bases at V and 9 bases at J; junction bases unmatched: 8. The CDR3 totals 18 residues. Germline CDR1 and CDR2: SGHAT and FQNNGV.

J is TRBJ1-2 and V is TRBV5-4; 8 bases match TRBD1. The germline V gene encodes CDR1 SGHNT and CDR2 YYREEE (reference sequence). The CDR3 length is 14 residues. With V trimmed by 4 bases and J by 6 bases, 8 bases remained unmatched. CDR3 nucleotide sequence: TGTGCCAGCAGCCAACTCGGACAGGGACATGGCTACACCTTC. Translated: CASSQLGQGHGYTF.

The gene calls are TRBV3-1 (or the pseudogene TRBV3-2) and TRBJ2-4, with TRBD1 identical over 7 bases. V trimming: 5 bases; J trimming: 6 bases; junction bases outside the gene matches: 1. The V gene's germline CDR1 is LGHDT and CDR2 YNNKEL (reference sequence). This CDR3 comprises 12 residues. This chain's CDR3 is CASSWDRNIQYF. The CDR3 DNA is TGTGCCAGCAGCTGGGACAGAAACATTCAGTACTTC.

The chain has TRBV9 and TRBJ1-5; 7 nucleotides agree with TRBD1. Germline lookup yields CDR1 SGDLS and CDR2 YYNGEE. CDR3 length: 14 amino acids. The V and J ends lost 5 bases and 5 bases, in that order; junction bases with no gene match: 7. The CDR3 sequence is CASSLGQVDQPQHF. The CDR3 DNA reads TGTGCCAGCAGTCTCGGACAGGTGGATCAGCCCCAGCATTTT.

V gene TRBV19 combines with J gene TRBJ1-2; D is perhaps TRBD1 (5 bases). Germline V gene lookup returns CDR1 LNHDA and CDR2 SQIVND (reference sequence). This CDR3 spans 17 amino acids. V was clipped by 6 bases and J by 5 bases, with 25 bases between them. In DNA, the CDR3 is TGTGCCAGTAGGGGGCAAGGGGCCATGGCACAACGGTATGGCTACACCTTC. It translates to CASRGQGAMAQRYGYTF.

This clone has a single count. This chain links TRBV7-3 with TRBJ2-1, with 9 bases that match TRBD2. Unmatched junction bases numbered 8, after V lost 5 bases and J lost 6 bases. The CDR3 length is 15 residues. Per germline, CDR1 SGHTA and CDR2 FQGTGA. In DNA form, the CDR3 reads TGTGCCAGCAGCCGCGGGAGGGCCAGGGTCAATGAGCAGTTCTTC. Translated: CASSRGRARVNEQFF.

This chain connects TRBV19 to TRBJ1-1; weak D call: TRBD1 (5 bases). The CDR3 covers 13 residues. Per the germline V gene, CDR1 is LNHDA and CDR2 is SQIVND (reference sequence). V lost 7 bases, J lost 0 bases, and 9 bases lay in between. CDR3 nucleotide sequence: TGTGCCAGTAAGACAGCGTTGAACACTGAAGCTTTCTTT. Translation gives CASKTALNTEAFF.

A single count supports this clone. The rearrangement uses TRBV29-1 and TRBJ1-2; 7 bases line up with TRBD1. Looked up from germline, CDR1 is SQVTM and CDR2 is ANQGSEA. The length of the CDR3 is 14 residues. The DNA for the CDR3 is TGCAGAGTAAATACCGGGACAGAGGACGATGGCTACACCTTC. Translated: CRVNTGTEDDGYTF.

The rearrangement links TRBV9 to TRBJ1-2, with D uncertain. The germline CDR1 and CDR2 sequences are SGDLS and YYNGEE. This CDR3 comprises 18 residues. Trimming pared 0 bases from V and 0 bases from J, leaving 18 bases between. The CDR3 DNA reads as TGTGCCAGCAGCGTAGGGTTGGAGGGTTTTCGGGCTAACTATGGCTACACCTTC. Protein sequence: CASSVGLEGFRANYGYTF.

This chain uses TRBV9 with TRBJ2-4; TRBD2 might be the D (5 bases). Germline V gene lookup returns CDR1 SGDLS and CDR2 YYNGEE. V dropped 1 base and J dropped 8 bases, with 19 bases sitting between them. The CDR3 has 16 amino acids. CDR3 sequence (DNA): TGTGCCAGCAGCGTACGAGCCGGGTTCCTCGGGGACATTCAGTACTTC. Protein product: CASSVRAGFLGDIQYF.

Here the CDR3 reads CASTRQGLAYEQYF. In DNA form, the CDR3 reads TGTGCCAGCACCAGACAGGGGCTGGCCTACGAGCAGTACTTC. This chain links TRBV2 with TRBJ2-7, with 8 bases identical to TRBD1. The CDR3 is 14 amino acids. Germline CDR1 SNHLY, CDR2 FYNNEI. V shed 7 bases, J shed 2 bases, and the junction held 7 bases outside the gene matches. The whole variable domain, remainder taken from reference TRBV2 and TRBJ2-7, is EPEVTQTPSHQVTQMGQEVILRCVPISNHLYFYWYRQILGQKVEFLVSFYNNEISEKSEIFDDQFSVERPDGSNFTLKIRSTKLEDSAMYFCASTRQGLAYEQYFGPGTRLTVT.

The chain links TRBV4-1 to TRBJ2-7, with D possibly matching TRBD2 (7 bases). From germline, CDR1 is MGHRA and CDR2 YSYEKL. Trimming cost V 5 bases and J 4 bases, with 27 bases left between them. The CDR3 spans 18 residues. CDR3: CASSSRGSAGKDWYEQYF. CDR3 coding DNA: TGCGCCAGCAGCTCAAGGGGGTCAGCGGGAAAGGACTGGTACGAGCAGTACTTC.

This chain connects TRBV28 to TRBJ1-2; D is possibly TRBD1 (6 bases). Germline lookup yields CDR1 MDHEN and CDR2 SYDVKM. V was trimmed by 6 bases and J by 6 bases, leaving 17 bases between them. The CDR3 totals 14 residues. The chain's CDR3 is CASRKTGIDHGYTF. The CDR3 DNA reads TGTGCCAGCAGGAAGACAGGAATTGACCATGGCTACACCTTC.

This chain connects TRBV24-1 to TRBJ2-5; 8 positions match TRBD2. Germline CDR1 KGHDR, CDR2 SFDVKD. This CDR3 is 16 amino acids long. With V trimmed by 3 bases and J by 2 bases, 7 bases remained unmatched. This chain's CDR3 is CATSDPPTGGQETQYF. The DNA of the CDR3 is TGTGCCACCAGTGATCCTCCCACGGGGGGGCAAGAGACCCAGTACTTC.

This clone occurred once. The chain combines TRBV6-4 with TRBJ2-3; 9 nucleotides align to TRBD2. Germline CDR1 and CDR2: MRHNA and SNTAGT. CDR3 length equals 16 residues. V trimming: 0 bases; J trimming: 1 base; junction bases outside the gene matches: 2. The CDR3 loop is CASSDSASGGTDTQYF. CDR3 sequence (DNA): TGTGCCAGCAGTGACTCGGCTAGCGGGGGCACAGATACGCAGTATTTT.

The genes are TRBV24-1 and TRBJ1-2; 7 nucleotides agree with TRBD1. J was trimmed by 6 bases and V by 3 bases; bases with no gene match: 9. This CDR3 has 15 residues. CDR1 is KGHDR and CDR2 is SFDVKD in the germline V gene. CDR3 protein: CATSDGTAGKDGYTF. Here the CDR3 DNA reads TGTGCCACCAGTGATGGGACAGCCGGAAAGGATGGCTACACCTTC.

The V call is TRBV7-9, the J call TRBJ2-7, with 9 bases matching TRBD1. CDR1 and CDR2 from the germline V gene are SEHNR and FQNEAQ (reference sequence). V trimming: 3 bases; J trimming: 1 base; junction bases outside the gene matches: 7. There are 16 residues in the CDR3. The CDR3 reads CASSFGQGRLSYEQYF. DNA for the CDR3: TGTGCCAGCAGCTTTGGACAGGGGCGACTTTCCTACGAGCAGTACTTC.

The chain carries TRBV30 and TRBJ1-4; D may be TRBD1 (5 bases). Trimming removed 5 bases from V and 6 bases from J, with 16 bases in between. CDR3 size: 14 residues. CDR1 is GTSNPN and CDR2 is SVGIG in the germline V gene (reference sequence). The CDR3 nucleotides are TGTGCCTGGGGTTCGGGGGGGATAGATGAAAAACTGTTTTTT. It specifies CAWGSGGIDEKLFF.

The rearrangement joins TRBV19 to TRBJ1-4, with TRBD1 matching 9 bases. CDR3 length: 14 residues. Germline V gene sequence: CDR1 LNHDA, CDR2 SQIVND (reference sequence). The ends lost 6 bases at V and 7 bases at J; junction bases unmatched: 6. The CDR3 loop is CASRNRDRAEKLFF. CDR3 nucleotide sequence: TGTGCCAGTAGGAACCGGGACAGGGCTGAAAAACTGTTTTTT.

The CDR3 nucleotides read TGTGCCAGCAGTTTCAGGACAGGGGGTAATTCACCCCTCCACTTT. Protein sequence: CASSFRTGGNSPLHF. The chain couples TRBV6-5 to TRBJ1-6; 10 bases align to TRBD1. CDR1 is MNHEY and CDR2 is SVGAGI in the germline V gene. This CDR3 contains 15 residues. V lost 4 bases to trimming and J lost 6 bases; unmatched junction nucleotides: 3.

The rearrangement uses TRBV3-1 (or the pseudogene TRBV3-2) and TRBJ2-1, with D tentatively TRBD2 (5 bases). The CDR3 is 14 residues long. V was clipped by 0 bases and J by 9 bases, with 12 bases between them. Germline V CDR1 and CDR2: LGHDT, YNNKEL (reference sequence). This CDR3 reads CASSQDFSRGEQFF. CDR3 nucleotides: TGTGCCAGCAGCCAAGACTTTTCACGGGGTGAGCAGTTCTTC.

This chain joins TRBV9 and TRBJ2-7, with TRBD1 as a possible D gene (8 bases). This CDR3 has 15 residues. With 3 bases removed from V and 7 bases from J, the gap between germline ends came to 20 bases. CDR1 is SGDLS, CDR2 YYNGEE, per germline. CDR3 sequence: CASSEGGTGAGEQYF. CDR3 DNA sequence: TGTGCCAGCAGCGAGGGGGGGACAGGTGCAGGGGAGCAGTACTTC.

Here the CDR3 reads CASSPGTGASSPLHF. The CDR3 DNA reads TGTGCCAGCAGCCCCGGGACAGGGGCAAGTTCACCCCTCCACTTT. V and J are TRBV7-9 and TRBJ1-6; 10 bases agree with TRBD1. The CDR3 runs to 15 residues. The V gene's germline CDR1 is SEHNR and CDR2 FQNEAQ (reference sequence). The trim removed 5 bases at V and 9 bases at J, leaving 7 bases unmatched.

The rearrangement joins TRBV30 to TRBJ2-3; 7 nucleotides match TRBD2. The V and J ends lost 5 bases and 4 bases, in that order; junction bases with no gene match: 12. Germline CDR1 GTSNPN, CDR2 SVGIG (reference sequence). The CDR3 covers 15 residues. The CDR3 protein is CAWFGGAGVSDTQYF. The CDR3 coding sequence is TGTGCCTGGTTTGGAGGGGCGGGAGTGTCAGATACGCAGTATTTT.